What follows are 14 T cell receptor beta chains derived from one specimen sequenced in a study of blood T cell repertoires in COVID-19. Profiled with immunoSEQ multiplex PCR; TCRdb holds only in-frame clones, not every one. The table lists about 290,000 clones, roughly 80% of them singletons, with around 4% in the top ten. The sequenced material came from peripheral blood. The origin of the receptors is a woman aged 45-60 years with active or convalescent COVID-19.

The chain has TRBV5-5 and TRBJ2-3; D gene ambiguous. The V gene's germline CDR1 is SGHKS and CDR2 YYEKEE (reference sequence). Trimming pared 6 bases from V and 5 bases from J, leaving 7 bases between. The length of the CDR3 is 11 residues. In DNA, the CDR3 is TGTGCCAGCAAATTAATAGATACGCAGTATTTT. Translated: CASKLIDTQYF.

V is TRBV5-1 and J is TRBJ2-7; 11 nucleotides align to TRBD1. CDR1 SGHRS and CDR2 YFSETQ come from the germline V gene. The CDR3 runs to 13 residues. V was clipped by 4 bases and J by 4 bases; unmatched bases: 1. CDR3 coding DNA: TGCGCCAGCAGCGGGACAGGGGGATACGAGCAGTACTTC. It yields the protein CASSGTGGYEQYF.

The chain uses TRBV14 and TRBJ2-1, with TRBD1 matching 10 bases. This CDR3 region has 16 residues. Trimming removed 2 bases from V and 13 bases from J; junction bases left unmatched: 14. Germline V gives CDR1 SGHDN, CDR2 FVKESK. CDR3 sequence: CASSQSPGQGLKGQFF. CDR3 in DNA: TGTGCCAGCAGCCAAAGTCCGGGACAGGGGCTTAAGGGACAGTTCTTC.

This clone turned up a few times. V usage is TRBV18 and J usage is TRBJ2-2, with 9 bases aligning to TRBD1. Germline CDR1 and CDR2: KGHSH and LQKENI. The trim removed 4 bases at V and 2 bases at J, leaving 8 bases unmatched. The CDR3 runs to 17 residues. DNA of the CDR3: TGTGCCAGCTCACGACGGACAGGGGTATCTAACACCGGGGAGCTGTTTTTT. Protein sequence: CASSRRTGVSNTGELFF.

The chain couples TRBV2 to TRBJ1-6, with 8 bases lining up with TRBD1. From germline, CDR1 is SNHLY and CDR2 FYNNEI. With V trimmed by 7 bases and J by 6 bases, 5 bases remained unmatched. CDR3 length: 14 amino acids. The CDR3 is CASTVRGLNSPLHF. CDR3 in DNA: TGTGCCAGCACCGTCAGGGGGCTTAATTCACCCCTCCACTTT.

V and J are TRBV7-9 and TRBJ1-6; 8 bases are a match to TRBD1. CDR3 length: 16 amino acids. The junction had 8 bases not matched to a gene; V was cut back by 5 bases and J by 5 bases. Germline V CDR1 and CDR2: SEHNR, FQNEAQ (reference sequence). The CDR3 here is CASSAGTGSHNSPLHF. The CDR3 nucleotides read TGTGCCAGCAGCGCGGGGACAGGTAGTCATAATTCACCCCTCCACTTT.

The V and J genes are TRBV7-9 and TRBJ1-1; D perhaps matches TRBD1 (5 bases). Germline V lookup: CDR1 SEHNR, CDR2 FQNEAQ (reference sequence). V was trimmed by 5 bases and J by 3 bases, leaving 7 bases between them. This CDR3 is built from 12 residues. The CDR3 region has the DNA TGTGCCAGCAGCCTCAGGGACACTGAAGCTTTCTTT. Its translation is CASSLRDTEAFF.

This chain connects TRBV5-1 to TRBJ2-2, with 7 bases aligning to TRBD1. The CDR3 loop spans 15 amino acids. V lost 4 bases and J lost 6; bases outside the gene matches: 9. The germline CDR1 and CDR2 sequences are SGHRS and YFSETQ. CDR3 protein: CASSRQGSGSGELFF. CDR3 bases: TGCGCCAGCAGCCGACAGGGCTCGGGCTCCGGGGAGCTGTTTTTT.

This clone was seen a few times. Other DNA sequences from this sample encode an identical CDR3 as well. This rearrangement joins TRBV28 to TRBJ1-2; tentative D call: TRBD1 (6 bases). Germline V lookup: CDR1 MDHEN, CDR2 SYDVKM. The CDR3 has 12 residues. Deletions cut 2 bases from V and 8 bases from J, with 9 bases between. CDR3 DNA: TGTGCCAGCAGTTTAGAACAGGGAGGCTACACCTTC. This gives the protein CASSLEQGGYTF.

The chain has TRBV9 and TRBJ2-3, with 14 positions matching TRBD2. The CDR3 runs to 19 residues. With 0 bases clipped from V and 5 bases from J, the junction kept 11 bases outside the gene matches. The germline gives CDR1 SGDLS, CDR2 YYNGEE. The CDR3 coding sequence is TGTGCCAGCAGCGTAGCTACAGGGGTAGGACTAGCGGGAGGAGATACGCAGTATTTT. This codes for CASSVATGVGLAGGDTQYF.

The rearrangement links TRBV30 to TRBJ1-5, with a tentative D call TRBD1 (5 bases). Germline lookup yields CDR1 GTSNPN and CDR2 SVGIG (reference sequence). This CDR3 spans 18 amino acids. Between the trimmed V and J ends, which lost 1 base and 7 bases, there was a span of 26 bases. The CDR3 here is CAWSARGVGLRVQQPQHF. The DNA of the CDR3 is TGTGCCTGGAGTGCTCGGGGGGTAGGACTGAGGGTGCAGCAGCCCCAGCATTTT.

This chain connects TRBV19 to TRBJ2-1; 8 bases are shared with TRBD1. CDR3 size: 17 residues. V shed 5 bases and J 0 bases; nucleotides not matched to a gene: 9. Germline CDR1 LNHDA, CDR2 SQIVND (reference sequence). CDR3 coding DNA: TGTGCCAGTAGTCTTCGTACAGGGGGAAGCTCCTACAATGAGCAGTTCTTC. Its translation: CASSLRTGGSSYNEQFF. Supplemented by reference TRBV19 and TRBJ2-1, the full variable domain reads DGGITQSPKYLFRKEGQNVTLSCEQNLNHDAMYWYRQDPGQGLRLIYYSQIVNDFQKGDIAEGYSVSREKKESFPLTVTSAQKNPTAFYLCASSLRTGGSSYNEQFFGPGTRLTVL.

The chain employs TRBV19 and TRBJ1-5; D is unclear. Germline V gene data show CDR1 as LNHDA and CDR2 as SQIVND (reference sequence). The CDR3 totals 14 residues. The ends were cut back, 3 bases at V and 4 bases at J, with 10 bases in the middle. CDR3 loop: CASSIPRGNQPQHF. The CDR3 DNA is TGTGCCAGTAGTATCCCGCGGGGAAATCAGCCCCAGCATTTT. The entire variable domain, with the rest obtained from reference TRBV19 and TRBJ1-5, is as follows: DGGITQSPKYLFRKEGQNVTLSCEQNLNHDAMYWYRQDPGQGLRLIYYSQIVNDFQKGDIAEGYSVSREKKESFPLTVTSAQKNPTAFYLCASSIPRGNQPQHFGDGTRLSIL.

The sample holds one count of this clone. The gene calls are TRBV6-5 and TRBJ2-7, with TRBD2 matching 13 bases. CDR1 and CDR2 from the germline V gene are MNHEY and SVGAGI. J gave up 2 bases and V 4 bases, and 2 bases lay outside the gene matches. CDR3 length equals 15 residues. CDR3: CASSSTSGRAYEQYF. In nucleotides, the CDR3 is TGTGCCAGCAGTTCAACTAGCGGGAGGGCCTACGAGCAGTACTTC.